Below are 30 T cell receptor beta chains sequenced from a single sample in a study of control samples from healthy donors and cancer patients. The repertoire was sequenced with immunoSEQ multiplex PCR; TCRdb's copy has only in-frame clones and lacks some. The repertoire includes 100,000 to 120,000 clones, approximately 90% of them detected once, and around 4% sits in the top ten. The sample taken for sequencing was PBMCs. Receptors were obtained from a woman aged 55 to 70 with lung cancer.

The chain uses TRBV6-5 and TRBJ2-7; 7 bases fit TRBD1. CDR1 and CDR2 (germline): MNHEY, SVGAGI. V gave up 6 bases and J gave up 0 bases; unmatched junction bases: 5. The length of the CDR3 is 14 residues. The DNA of the CDR3 is TGTGCCAGCAGCCCGAGGACAGGCTCCTACGAGCAGTACTTC. As protein: CASSPRTGSYEQYF.

This chain uses TRBV15 with TRBJ2-3; possible D gene TRBD1, 5 bases. V was cut by 1 base and J by 6 bases, with 17 bases left in between. There are 16 residues in the CDR3. Looked up from germline, CDR1 is LNHNV and CDR2 is YYDKDF (reference sequence). For the CDR3, the DNA is TGTGCCACCAGCAGAGTAAAAACACCAGGGCCTGATACGCAGTATTTT. It is translated as CATSRVKTPGPDTQYF.

V and J are TRBV2 and TRBJ2-2; TRBD1 matches 11 bases. V gave up 5 bases and J gave up 6 bases; unmatched junction bases: 5. This CDR3 spans 15 amino acids. Germline CDR1 and CDR2: SNHLY and FYNNEI. Here the CDR3 reads CASSRTGGMAGELFF. CDR3 DNA sequence: TGTGCCAGCAGTCGGACAGGGGGCATGGCCGGGGAGCTGTTTTTT.

The chain uses TRBV28 and TRBJ2-7; perhaps TRBD2 as D (6 bases). Trimming removed 2 bases at V and 2 bases at J, with 13 bases between. The CDR3 has 15 residues. CDR1 MDHEN and CDR2 SYDVKM come from the germline V gene. In DNA, the CDR3 is TGTGCCAGCAGTTTAAACGGGGGTTCCCCCTACGAGCAGTACTTC. This translates into CASSLNGGSPYEQYF. Combining the CDR3 with reference TRBV28 and TRBJ2-7 gives the whole variable domain DVKVTQSSRYLVKRTGEKVFLECVQDMDHENMFWYRQDPGLGLRLIYFSYDVKMKEKGDIPEGYSVSREKKERFSLILESASTNQTSMYLCASSLNGGSPYEQYFGPGTRLTVT.

About this clone itself: The junction does not match germline at one end; this may be a read error. V and J are TRBV7-7 and TRBJ1-1; weak D call: TRBD1 (5 bases). This CDR3 comprises 13 residues. Germline lookup yields CDR1 SSHAT and CDR2 FNYEAQ (reference sequence). Here the CDR3 DNA reads TGTGCTAGCAGCTCCGGGACTAACGCTGAAGCTTTCTTT. This encodes CASSSGTNAEAFF. Full variable domain (outside the CDR3, taken from reference TRBV7-7 and TRBJ1-1): GAGVSQSPRYKVTKRGQDVTLRCDPISSHATLYWYQQALGQGPEFLTYFNYEAQPDKSGLPSDRFSAERPEGSISTLTIQRTEQRDSAMYRCASSSGTNAEAFFGQGTRLTVV.

The chain has TRBV6-1 and TRBJ2-1; 11 bases agree with TRBD1. The CDR3 is 17 amino acids. Germline V gene data show CDR1 as MNHNS and CDR2 as SASEGT. V lost 4 bases to trimming and J lost 6 bases; unmatched junction nucleotides: 11. The CDR3 sequence: CASSGRDRGSGANEQFF. As DNA, the CDR3 is TGTGCCAGCAGTGGAAGGGACAGGGGGTCGGGAGCCAATGAGCAGTTCTTC.

CDR3: CASSQVLIAGGPRVGDTQYF. The DNA of the CDR3 is TGTGCCAGCAGCCAAGTGCTGATAGCGGGGGGGCCCCGGGTTGGGGATACGCAGTATTTT. The chain combines TRBV14 with TRBJ2-3; TRBD2 aligns across 11 bases. J was trimmed by 6 bases and V by 1 base; bases with no gene match: 18. This CDR3 spans 20 amino acids. Per germline, CDR1 SGHDN and CDR2 FVKESK. Complete variable domain (other parts from reference TRBV14 and TRBJ2-3): EAGVTQFPSHSVIEKGQTVTLRCDPISGHDNLYWYRRVMGKEIKFLLHFVKESKQDESGMPNNRFLAERTGGTYSTLKVQPAELEDSGVYFCASSQVLIAGGPRVGDTQYFGPGTRLTVL.

V is TRBV11-3 and J is TRBJ2-7; either TRBD1 or TRBD2 may supply D (5 bases each). Between the trimmed V and J ends, which lost 2 bases and 4 bases, there was a span of 30 bases. Germline loops: CDR1 SGHNT, CDR2 YENEEA. The CDR3 extends over 20 amino acids. CDR3 coding DNA: TGTGCCAGCAGCTTATCCTGGGACCTCAAGTATGCTCCTTTAGCATACGAGCAGTACTTC. Translated: CASSLSWDLKYAPLAYEQYF.

This chain links TRBV9 with TRBJ2-2; D is perhaps TRBD1 (7 bases). V dropped 0 bases and J dropped 2 bases, with 29 bases sitting between them. This CDR3 comprises 22 residues. Germline V gene sequence: CDR1 SGDLS, CDR2 YYNGEE. In DNA form, the CDR3 reads TGTGCCAGCAGCGTAGATCGATCGACTTTAATAGACAGGGAGGCAAACACCGGGGAGCTGTTTTTT. Its translation is CASSVDRSTLIDREANTGELFF. The whole variable domain, remainder taken from reference TRBV9 and TRBJ2-2, is DSGVTQTPKHLITATGQRVTLRCSPRSGDLSVYWYQQSLDQGLQFLIQYYNGEERAKGNILERFSAQQFPDLHSELNLSSLELGDSALYFCASSVDRSTLIDREANTGELFFGEGSRLTVL.

The V gene is TRBV27, the J gene TRBJ2-7; D gene ambiguous. Trimming pared 1 base from V and 0 bases from J, leaving 7 bases between. The CDR3 consists of 14 residues. Germline V gene sequence: CDR1 MNHEY, CDR2 SMNVEV (reference sequence). Here the CDR3 DNA reads TGTGCCAGCAGTTTATATTCGAGCTCCTACGAGCAGTACTTC. Translated, it gives CASSLYSSSYEQYF.

This chain joins TRBV7-2 and TRBJ2-7, with TRBD1 as a possible D gene (5 bases). The germline CDR1 and CDR2 sequences are SGHTA and FQGNSA. V lost 2 bases to trimming and J lost 4 bases, with 18 bases between them. The length of the CDR3 is 16 residues. Written as DNA, the CDR3 is TGTGCCAGCAGCTTATATTCGAACAGGCGGCGGTACGAGCAGTACTTC. The encoded protein is CASSLYSNRRRYEQYF.

This chain joins TRBV12-3 or TRBV12-4 and TRBJ2-1; 7 bases are shared with TRBD2. Trimming at V came to 6 bases and at J to 5 bases, leaving 1 base not matched to a gene. CDR3 length equals 12 residues. CDR3 amino acids: CASRLADNEQFF. The CDR3 DNA reads as TGTGCCAGCAGGCTAGCGGACAATGAGCAGTTCTTC.

This chain joins TRBV3-1 (or the pseudogene TRBV3-2) and TRBJ2-3; weak D call: TRBD1 (6 bases). The CDR3 length is 14 residues. V lost 4 bases to trimming and J lost 2 bases, with 10 bases between them. Germline V gene lookup returns CDR1 LGHDT and CDR2 YNNKEL (reference sequence). CDR3 amino acids: CASSPRGDTDTQYF. The CDR3 DNA reads as TGTGCCAGCAGCCCCAGGGGCGACACAGATACGCAGTATTTT.

V usage is TRBV7-2 and J usage is TRBJ1-6, with 9 bases matching TRBD1. Looked up from germline, CDR1 is SGHTA and CDR2 is FQGNSA. CDR3 length: 15 residues. V trimming: 6 bases; J trimming: 5 bases; junction bases outside the gene matches: 5. CDR3 sequence reads: CASRLGQGNNSPLHF. In nucleotides, the CDR3 is TGTGCCAGCAGACTCGGACAGGGGAATAATTCACCCCTCCACTTT.

This chain connects TRBV7-2 to TRBJ1-5; D is ambiguous. Germline assignment: CDR1 SGHTA and CDR2 FQGNSA. V lost 4 bases and J lost 7, with 8 bases in between. The CDR3 totals 12 residues. CDR3: CASSSSDQPQHF. In DNA form, the CDR3 reads TGTGCCAGCAGCTCCTCAGACCAGCCCCAGCATTTT. Variable domain in full (rest from reference TRBV7-2 and TRBJ1-5): GAGVSQSPSNKVTEKGKDVELRCDPISGHTALYWYRQSLGQGLEFLIYFQGNSAPDKSGLPSDRFSAERTGGSVSTLTIQRTQQEDSAVYLCASSSSDQPQHFGDGTRLSIL.

This chain uses TRBV6-5 with TRBJ1-2; D is unclear. Germline-derived CDR1 and CDR2 are MNHEY and SVGAGI. Trimming left V 0 bases short and J 6 bases short, with 8 bases between. The CDR3 spans 13 residues. CDR3 loop: CASSYSGLNGYTF. The DNA for the CDR3 is TGTGCCAGCAGTTACTCCGGACTCAATGGCTACACCTTC.

V gene TRBV2 combines with J gene TRBJ1-2; 10 bases line up with TRBD1. The CDR3 consists of 18 residues. Germline V gene data show CDR1 as SNHLY and CDR2 as FYNNEI. Trimming at V came to 3 bases and at J to 4 bases, leaving 14 bases not matched to a gene. CDR3 sequence: CASSETGGRSQIGYGYTF. The CDR3 region has the DNA TGTGCCAGCAGTGAGACAGGGGGCAGATCTCAAATTGGCTATGGCTACACCTTC.

The CDR3 region has the DNA TGTGCCAGCAGCGCTCTAAGGGACAGGCATGGCTACACCTTC. Encoded protein: CASSALRDRHGYTF. The chain uses TRBV9 and TRBJ1-2; 8 positions agree with TRBD1. The ends lost 3 bases at V and 6 bases at J; junction bases unmatched: 7. Per the germline V gene, CDR1 is SGDLS and CDR2 is YYNGEE. CDR3 size: 14 residues.

The V call is TRBV5-5, the J call TRBJ2-5, with 11 nucleotides matching TRBD1. Germline V gene sequence: CDR1 SGHKS, CDR2 YYEKEE (reference sequence). The CDR3 covers 17 residues. V was clipped by 4 bases and J by 4 bases; unmatched bases: 12. CDR3 DNA sequence: TGTGCCAGCAGCCTCGGACAGGGGGCCGCCGAGAGAGAGACCCAGTACTTC. Translating gives CASSLGQGAAERETQYF.

The rearrangement joins TRBV18 to TRBJ1-3, with 11 bases matching TRBD1. The V and J ends lost 3 bases and 3 bases, in that order; junction bases with no gene match: 4. Germline V lookup: CDR1 KGHSH, CDR2 LQKENI. This CDR3 spans 16 amino acids. The CDR3: CASSPPGQGVGNTIYF. In DNA, the CDR3 is TGTGCCAGCTCACCCCCGGGACAGGGGGTTGGAAACACCATATATTTT.

This chain uses TRBV19 with TRBJ1-1; D remains ambiguous. Trimming took 1 base from V and 4 from J, leaving 13 bases between them. Germline loops: CDR1 LNHDA, CDR2 SQIVND (reference sequence). The CDR3 extends over 15 amino acids. CDR3 region: CASSIGQRKTTEAFF. The CDR3 DNA sequence: TGTGCCAGTAGTATAGGTCAAAGAAAGACCACTGAAGCTTTCTTT.

The rearrangement links TRBV7-9 to TRBJ1-1; D call uncertain. The germline CDR1 and CDR2 sequences are SEHNR and FQNEAQ (reference sequence). The CDR3 covers 15 residues. Trimming cost V 8 bases and J 1 base, with 17 bases left between them. The CDR3 DNA follows: TGTGCCAGCCTAAATAGTAGGGATAGGAACACTGAAGCTTTCTTT. Protein: CASLNSRDRNTEAFF.

The CDR3 here is CSVEDISTDTQYF. As DNA, the CDR3 is TGCAGCGTTGAGGACATAAGCACAGATACGCAGTATTTT. The chain combines TRBV29-1 with TRBJ2-3; D may be TRBD1 (5 bases). The V gene's germline CDR1 is SQVTM and CDR2 ANQGSEA. V lost 3 bases and J lost 0, with 7 bases in between. This CDR3 spans 13 amino acids.

This clone has just one count. This sequence joins TRBV11-3 and TRBJ2-3; 13 bases are shared with TRBD2. V was clipped by 6 bases and J by 2 bases; unmatched bases: 5. The CDR3 consists of 16 residues. In germline, CDR1 is SGHNT, CDR2 YENEEA. DNA for the CDR3: TGTGCCAGCAGGGGGGGACTAGCGGGGTCCACAGATACGCAGTATTTT. It specifies CASRGGLAGSTDTQYF.

CDR3 residues: CSVEHGGEQYF. The CDR3 DNA reads as TGCAGCGTTGAGCATGGCGGCGAGCAGTACTTC. The chain joins TRBV29-1 to TRBJ2-7; the D is unclear. CDR3 length equals 11 residues. The germline gives CDR1 SQVTM, CDR2 ANQGSEA. Trimming left V 3 bases short and J 6 bases short, with 9 bases between.

The chain recombines TRBV6-5 with TRBJ1-1; 8 bases agree with TRBD1. The CDR3 consists of 14 residues. Per the germline V gene, CDR1 is MNHEY and CDR2 is SVGAGI. The V and J ends lost 6 bases and 0 bases, in that order; junction bases with no gene match: 3. The CDR3 coding sequence is TGTGCCAGCAGGGGACAGGTGGTGAACACTGAAGCTTTCTTT. This gives the protein CASRGQVVNTEAFF.

The J gene is TRBJ1-6, the V gene TRBV7-3; D is uncertain. Germline lookup yields CDR1 SGHTA and CDR2 FQGTGA. CDR3 length: 13 residues. V lost 5 bases and J 6 bases, leaving 8 bases between the germline ends. The CDR3 nucleotides are TGTGCCAGCAGCACCGACACTAATTCACCCCTCCACTTT. It codes for CASSTDTNSPLHF.

The V and J genes are TRBV5-5 and TRBJ1-3, with D possibly TRBD1 on 6 matching bases. Germline V CDR1 and CDR2: SGHKS, YYEKEE (reference sequence). The CDR3 has 16 amino acids. V dropped 0 bases and J dropped 6 bases, with 16 bases sitting between them. Here the CDR3 DNA reads TGTGCCAGCAGCTTGGTTGCGTGGACAGCTTCAAACACCATATATTTT. It codes for CASSLVAWTASNTIYF.

The chain joins TRBV4-2 to TRBJ1-5; 11 bases match TRBD1. V trimming: 4 bases; J trimming: 7 bases; junction bases outside the gene matches: 9. Germline V CDR1 and CDR2: LGHNA, YNFKEQ. CDR3 length equals 16 residues. CDR3 sequence reads: CASSPGGTGGVQPQHF. CDR3 in DNA: TGTGCCAGCAGCCCAGGAGGGACAGGGGGTGTGCAGCCCCAGCATTTT.

The chain carries TRBV28 and TRBJ1-2; D might be TRBD1 (5 bases). The CDR3 runs to 16 residues. Germline V CDR1 and CDR2: MDHEN, SYDVKM. Trimming left V 2 bases short and J 8 bases short, with 21 bases between. For the CDR3, the DNA is TGTGCCAGCAGTTTAATTCCGTGGGGACTAGAAAGCGGCTACACCTTC. Residues: CASSLIPWGLESGYTF.